One and the same sample provided the 27 T cell receptor beta chains below, sequenced in a study of PD-1 blockade in classical Hodgkin lymphoma. Time point given: cycle 4 day 1 (C4D1), after more than five weeks of nivolumab. Following autologous stem cell transplantation, relapse occurred in every patient, and exposure to brentuximab vedotin varied. Magnetic negative selection was used to purify CD4+ T cells from PBMCs that had been thawed. Assay used: immunoSEQ multiplex PCR; TCRdb lists only in-frame clones, some missing. The repertoire holds more than 25,000 clones, with 85% as singletons. The sequences come from CD4+ T cells from blood, collected before the fourth cycle of nivolumab. Receptors originate from a human donor with classical Hodgkin lymphoma.

The gene calls are TRBV4-2 and TRBJ2-7; 9 nucleotides agree with TRBD2. The CDR3 consists of 20 residues. Trimming took 0 bases from V and 0 from J; bases not matched to a gene: 15. Per the germline V gene, CDR1 is LGHNA and CDR2 is YNFKEQ. In DNA form, the CDR3 reads TGTGCCAGCAGCCAAGAATTTGCGCCCTCTCTAGCGGGGAGCTCCTACGAGCAGTACTTC. Translated, it gives CASSQEFAPSLAGSSYEQYF.

The V gene is TRBV10-3, the J gene TRBJ1-1; D call uncertain. Trimming removed 0 bases from V and 0 bases from J, with 5 bases in between. There are 14 residues in the CDR3. The V gene's germline CDR1 is ENHRY and CDR2 SYGVKD. The chain's CDR3 is CAISESTVNTEAFF. DNA of the CDR3: TGTGCCATCAGTGAGTCAACAGTGAACACTGAAGCTTTCTTT.

The rearrangement links TRBV5-1 to TRBJ2-5, with TRBD2 matching 14 bases. This CDR3 is built from 15 residues. After removal of 5 bases from V and 5 bases from J, the junction contained 5 bases not matched to a gene. Germline V gives CDR1 SGHRS, CDR2 YFSETQ. The CDR3 coding sequence is TGCGCCAGCAGGCGCGGGACTAGCGGGAGTGAGACCCAGTACTTC. Its protein product is CASRRGTSGSETQYF.

Here the CDR3 DNA reads TGTGCCAGCAGTGAACGGCAGCGGGAGAGTCCAGATACGCAGTATTTT. Encoded protein: CASSERQRESPDTQYF. The chain has TRBV6-1 and TRBJ2-3, with 8 bases identical to TRBD2. Per germline, CDR1 MNHNS and CDR2 SASEGT. J lost 4 bases, V lost 2 bases, and 8 bases had no gene match. This CDR3 region has 16 residues.

This chain links TRBV19 with TRBJ2-1; TRBD2 agrees at 9 bases. CDR3 length equals 14 residues. Germline V gene lookup returns CDR1 LNHDA and CDR2 SQIVND (reference sequence). Trimming at V came to 0 bases and at J to 9 bases, leaving 3 bases not matched to a gene. CDR3 protein: CASSIEASGTEQFF. The CDR3, as DNA: TGTGCCAGTAGTATAGAGGCTAGCGGGACTGAGCAGTTCTTC.

This chain connects TRBV28 to TRBJ2-2, with D perhaps TRBD2 (6 bases). The CDR3 is made up of 14 amino acids. Deletions cut 6 bases from V and 3 bases from J, with 11 bases between. Per germline, CDR1 MDHEN and CDR2 SYDVKM. The CDR3: CASRPGLYTGELFF. The CDR3 region has the DNA TGTGCCAGCAGGCCGGGACTCTACACCGGGGAGCTGTTTTTT.

The genes are TRBV6-1 and TRBJ1-1, with a possible D match to TRBD1 (5 bases). CDR1 MNHNS and CDR2 SASEGT come from the germline V gene. The CDR3 consists of 17 residues. V lost 2 bases and J lost 3, with 19 bases in between. CDR3 amino acids: CASSEFLAGWGDTEAFF. The CDR3 DNA follows: TGTGCCAGCAGTGAATTTCTCGCAGGGTGGGGGGACACTGAAGCTTTCTTT.

This chain joins TRBV28 and TRBJ2-7, with TRBD1 matching 8 bases. The CDR3 runs to 12 residues. Germline CDR1 and CDR2: MDHEN and SYDVKM. The V gene end was trimmed by 8 bases and the J gene end by 12 bases; junction bases not matched to a gene: 12. The CDR3 loop is CASAPGGGLPYF. In nucleotides, the CDR3 is TGTGCCAGCGCACCAGGGGGCGGCTTGCCGTACTTC. Drawing the rest from reference TRBV28 and TRBJ2-7, the complete variable domain is DVKVTQSSRYLVKRTGEKVFLECVQDMDHENMFWYRQDPGLGLRLIYFSYDVKMKEKGDIPEGYSVSREKKERFSLILESASTNQTSMYLCASAPGGGLPYFGPGTRLTVT.

The V call is TRBV5-6, the J call TRBJ2-5; TRBD2 aligns across 10 bases. In germline, CDR1 is SGHDT, CDR2 YYEEEE. The CDR3 length is 16 residues. Trimming cost V 5 bases and J 1 base; bases outside gene matches: 8. The CDR3 region is CASRGGTSAPQETQYF. In DNA form, the CDR3 reads TGTGCCAGCAGGGGGGGGACTAGCGCACCCCAAGAGACCCAGTACTTC.

The J gene is TRBJ1-2, the V gene TRBV5-1; TRBD1 agrees at 9 bases. Trimming took 0 bases from V and 4 from J; bases not matched to a gene: 4. In germline, CDR1 is SGHRS, CDR2 YFSETQ. The CDR3 totals 15 residues. The CDR3, as DNA: TGCGCCAGCAGCTTGGGGACAGGGGAAGGCTATGGCTACACCTTC. Translating gives CASSLGTGEGYGYTF.

V gene TRBV7-2 combines with J gene TRBJ2-4, with TRBD2 as a possible D gene (7 bases). The CDR3 has 15 residues. V was shortened by 2 bases and J by 6 bases, with 14 bases between the two germline ends. Germline lookup yields CDR1 SGHTA and CDR2 FQGNSA. This chain's CDR3 is CASSLNWRGLNIQYF. The DNA for the CDR3 is TGTGCCAGCAGCTTAAATTGGCGGGGGCTAAACATTCAGTACTTC. The complete variable domain, with remaining parts taken from reference TRBV7-2 and TRBJ2-4, reads GAGVSQSPSNKVTEKGKDVELRCDPISGHTALYWYRQSLGQGLEFLIYFQGNSAPDKSGLPSDRFSAERTGGSVSTLTIQRTQQEDSAVYLCASSLNWRGLNIQYFGAGTRLSVL.

V and J are TRBV7-2 and TRBJ1-1; D is ambiguous. CDR3 size: 15 residues. Trimming left V 2 bases short and J 0 bases short, with 10 bases between. From germline, CDR1 is SGHTA and CDR2 FQGNSA. The CDR3 nucleotides are TGTGCCAGCAGCTTATCCGGAGACTTGAACACTGAAGCTTTCTTT. Residues: CASSLSGDLNTEAFF.

This chain joins TRBV19 and TRBJ1-2; TRBD1 matches 8 bases. V shed 5 bases, J shed 6 bases, and the junction held 14 bases outside the gene matches. Germline V gene lookup returns CDR1 LNHDA and CDR2 SQIVND (reference sequence). The CDR3 extends over 16 amino acids. CDR3 sequence reads: CASSGRQGQPLNGYTF. CDR3 DNA: TGTGCCAGTAGTGGACGACAGGGGCAACCTTTAAATGGCTACACCTTC.

The chain joins TRBV18 to TRBJ2-7, with D possibly being TRBD1 (6 bases). Trimming pared 0 bases from V and 3 bases from J, leaving 6 bases between. The CDR3 extends over 13 amino acids. Per germline, CDR1 KGHSH and CDR2 LQKENI. CDR3 coding DNA: TGTGCCAGCTCACCACCAGGGGGCTACGAGCAGTACTTC. Translating gives CASSPPGGYEQYF.

The genes are TRBV28 and TRBJ2-3; D is perhaps TRBD2 (5 bases). In germline, CDR1 is MDHEN, CDR2 SYDVKM. CDR3 length equals 15 residues. Trimming removed 6 bases from V and 0 bases from J, with 13 bases in between. The CDR3 region has the DNA TGTGCCAGCAGGGGCCCCGGGGAAAGCACAGATACGCAGTATTTT. Amino acids: CASRGPGESTDTQYF.

The CDR3 nucleotides read TGTGCCAGCAGTTCGACACGGGTAGGATTCTACGAGCAGTACTTC. This encodes CASSSTRVGFYEQYF. This chain uses TRBV28 with TRBJ2-7, with no clear D. The CDR3 runs 15 residues. The V gene's germline CDR1 is MDHEN and CDR2 SYDVKM. Trimming removed 4 bases from V and 3 bases from J, with 16 bases in between.

The V gene is TRBV11-2, the J gene TRBJ2-1; 13 bases fit TRBD2. This CDR3 contains 16 residues. Germline trimming cut 5 bases from V and 8 bases from J; bases unmatched to any gene: 9. In germline, CDR1 is SGHAT, CDR2 FQNNGV. CDR3 residues: CASSQGLAGYGDEQFF. Here the CDR3 DNA reads TGTGCCAGCAGCCAGGGACTAGCGGGATATGGCGATGAGCAGTTCTTC.

This chain uses TRBV19 with TRBJ2-5, with TRBD1 matching over 7 bases. The J call may not be correct, given that the DNA end is closer to TRBJ2-7. The CDR3 consists of 16 residues. Per the germline V gene, CDR1 is LNHDA and CDR2 is SQIVND (reference sequence). DNA of the CDR3: TGTGCCAGTACTCTCCCCAGGCAGGGGGTACAGTACGAGCAGTACTTC. Translating it yields CASTLPRQGVQYEQYF.

The V call is TRBV6-5, the J call TRBJ1-4; possibly TRBD1 for D (5 bases). V was cut by 3 bases and J by 0 bases, with 11 bases left in between. This CDR3 contains 16 residues. Germline lookup yields CDR1 MNHEY and CDR2 SVGAGI. CDR3 DNA: TGTGCCAGCAGTTATGGGGGGGTTGCAACTAATGAAAAACTGTTTTTT. Translating it yields CASSYGGVATNEKLFF.

This chain links TRBV19 with TRBJ2-7; D tentatively fits TRBD1 or TRBD2 (5 bases each). The CDR3 runs 15 residues. Germline V lookup: CDR1 LNHDA, CDR2 SQIVND (reference sequence). The V end lost 0 bases, the J end lost 0 bases, and 9 bases lay between the germline ends. The CDR3 reads CASSIDRGVSYEQYF. The CDR3 region has the DNA TGTGCCAGTAGTATAGATCGAGGGGTCTCCTACGAGCAGTACTTC.

The CDR3 region is CASSLTLRQELDTEAFF. The CDR3 bases are TGCGCCAGCAGCTTGACCCTCCGACAGGAACTAGACACTGAAGCTTTCTTT. The genes are TRBV5-1 and TRBJ1-1; tentative D call: TRBD1 (6 bases). This CDR3 has 17 amino acids. Germline CDR1 and CDR2: SGHRS and YFSETQ. Trimming removed 1 base from V and 3 bases from J, with 19 bases in between.

This clone was seen just once. The V and J genes are TRBV7-2 and TRBJ1-1; D is undetermined. CDR3 size: 15 residues. CDR1 and CDR2 from the germline V gene are SGHTA and FQGNSA. With 5 bases removed from V and 0 bases from J, the gap between germline ends came to 13 bases. The CDR3 here is CASSTDLTMNTEAFF. The CDR3 coding sequence is TGTGCCAGCAGCACCGACCTGACCATGAACACTGAAGCTTTCTTT.

The genes are TRBV2 and TRBJ1-1, with TRBD1 matching 7 bases. Germline V CDR1 and CDR2: SNHLY, FYNNEI. Trimming took 3 bases from V and 12 from J; bases not matched to a gene: 10. The length of the CDR3 is 13 residues. CDR3 residues: CASSESRQGGTFF. CDR3 nucleotides: TGTGCCAGCAGTGAGAGTCGGCAGGGGGGCACTTTCTTT.

This chain joins TRBV2 and TRBJ2-1; D may be TRBD2 (5 bases). Germline CDR1 reads SNHLY; CDR2 reads FYNNEI. V was shortened by 3 bases and J by 2 bases, with 8 bases between the two germline ends. There are 14 residues in the CDR3. Here the CDR3 DNA reads TGTGCCAGCAGTGATGCGGGTACCTACAATGAGCAGTTCTTC. It yields the protein CASSDAGTYNEQFF.

This clone occurred a few times. The rearrangement links TRBV13 to TRBJ1-5, with a tentative D call TRBD1 (5 bases). Germline V CDR1 and CDR2: PRHDT, FYEKMQ (reference sequence). Trimming left V 6 bases short and J 6 bases short, with 9 bases between. The length of the CDR3 is 12 residues. The DNA of the CDR3 is TGTGCCAGCAGTCGGGGGGGTCAGCCCCAGCATTTT. Residues: CASSRGGQPQHF.

The chain uses TRBV4-1 and TRBJ2-1; 8 nucleotides agree with TRBD2. The CDR3 spans 15 residues. Germline V gives CDR1 MGHRA, CDR2 YSYEKL. With 2 bases clipped from V and 5 bases from J, the junction kept 5 bases outside the gene matches. The DNA for the CDR3 is TGCGCCAGCAGCCAACCTGGGACTAGAGACAATGAGCAGTTCTTC. Encoded protein: CASSQPGTRDNEQFF.

The V call is TRBV19, the J call TRBJ2-1, with D possibly being TRBD1 (6 bases). V lost 1 base to trimming and J lost 7 bases, with 14 bases between them. The CDR3 extends over 15 amino acids. CDR1 and CDR2 from the germline V gene are LNHDA and SQIVND (reference sequence). Written as DNA, the CDR3 is TGTGCCAGTAGTATAGGACAGGTCGGAGATAATGAGCAGTTCTTC. This codes for CASSIGQVGDNEQFF.